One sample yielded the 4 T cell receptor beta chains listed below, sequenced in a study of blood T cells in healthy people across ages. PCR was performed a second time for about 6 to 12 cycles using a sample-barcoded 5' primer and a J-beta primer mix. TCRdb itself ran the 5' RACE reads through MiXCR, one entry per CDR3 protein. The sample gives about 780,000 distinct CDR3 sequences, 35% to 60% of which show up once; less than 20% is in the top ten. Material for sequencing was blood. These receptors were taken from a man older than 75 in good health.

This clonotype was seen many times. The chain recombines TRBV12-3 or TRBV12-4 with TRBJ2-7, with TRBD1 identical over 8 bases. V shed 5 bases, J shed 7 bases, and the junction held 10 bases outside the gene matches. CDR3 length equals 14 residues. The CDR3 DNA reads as TGTGCCAGCAGTCCTTGGACAGGGCAGTATGAGCAGTACTTC. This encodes CASSPWTGQYEQYF.

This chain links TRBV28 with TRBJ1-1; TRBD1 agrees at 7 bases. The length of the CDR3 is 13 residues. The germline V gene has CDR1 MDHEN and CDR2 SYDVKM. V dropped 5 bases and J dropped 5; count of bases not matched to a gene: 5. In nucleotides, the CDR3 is TGTGCCAGCAGTCGCAGGGGGATGACTGAAGCTTTCTTT. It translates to CASSRRGMTEAFF. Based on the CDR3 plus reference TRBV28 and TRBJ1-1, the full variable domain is DVKVTQSSRYLVKRTGEKVFLECVQDMDHENMFWYRQDPGLGLRLIYFSYDVKMKEKGDIPEGYSVSREKKERFSLILESASTNQTSMYLCASSRRGMTEAFFGQGTRLTVV.

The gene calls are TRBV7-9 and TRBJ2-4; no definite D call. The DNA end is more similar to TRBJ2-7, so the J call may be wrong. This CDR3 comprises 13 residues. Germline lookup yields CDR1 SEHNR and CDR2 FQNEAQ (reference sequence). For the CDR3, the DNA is TGTGCCACGCTGGGCACGACCAACTACGAGCAGTACTTC. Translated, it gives CATLGTTNYEQYF.

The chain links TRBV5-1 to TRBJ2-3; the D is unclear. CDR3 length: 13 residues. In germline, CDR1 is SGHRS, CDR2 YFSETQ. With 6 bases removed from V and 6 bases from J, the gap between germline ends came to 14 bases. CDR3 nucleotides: TGCGCCAGCACACCAGATCTAGGGGATACGCAGTATTTT. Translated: CASTPDLGDTQYF.